The 20 T cell receptor beta chains in this list originate from one sample, sequenced in a study of T cells in localized non-small cell lung cancer. Repertoires were generated with immunoSEQ multiplex PCR, while TCRdb's copy carries only in-frame clones and drops some. This sample yields 70,000 or so clones, of which less than 85% are seen a single time; around 1.3% belongs to the top ten. Sequenced material: peripheral blood, taken before any cancer treatment. Receptor source: an older female donor with stage I lung adenocarcinoma.

The chain combines TRBV4-3 with TRBJ2-3; TRBD2 matches at 7 bases. Trimming took 4 bases from V and 0 from J; bases not matched to a gene: 10. Germline-derived CDR1 and CDR2 are LGHNA and YSLEER. CDR3 length: 17 residues. CDR3 sequence reads: CASSPQYLAESTDTQYF. The CDR3 bases are TGCGCCAGCAGCCCTCAATACCTAGCGGAAAGCACAGATACGCAGTATTTT.

V gene TRBV15 combines with J gene TRBJ1-4; no definite D call. This CDR3 region has 15 residues. Trimming stripped 0 bases from V and 5 bases from J, with 10 bases between. CDR1 is LNHNV, CDR2 YYDKDF, per germline (reference sequence). CDR3 nucleotide sequence: TGTGCCACCAGCAGAGAACGGACGGAGAATGAAAAACTGTTTTTT. Protein: CATSRERTENEKLFF. Full variable domain (missing parts from reference TRBV15 and TRBJ1-4): DAMVIQNPRYQVTQFGKPVTLSCSQTLNHNVMYWYQQKSSQAPKLLFHYYDKDFNNEADTPDNFQSRRPNTSFCFLDIRSPGLGDTAMYLCATSRERTENEKLFFGSGTQLSVL.

The V call is TRBV7-3, the J call TRBJ2-1; 7 positions match TRBD1. Germline CDR1 SGHTA, CDR2 FQGTGA. The CDR3 is 15 residues long. The junction had 8 bases not matched to a gene; V was cut back by 3 bases and J by 6 bases. CDR3 coding DNA: TGTGCCAGCAGCTTGCAACCCGGGACAGCCAATGAGCAGTTCTTC. This codes for CASSLQPGTANEQFF.

The V gene is TRBV9, the J gene TRBJ2-7; 10 bases are shared with TRBD2. CDR1 is SGDLS, CDR2 YYNGEE, per germline. The V segment lost 4 bases and the J segment 0 bases; nucleotides outside the gene matches: 7. The CDR3 is made up of 16 amino acids. CDR3 sequence (DNA): TGTGCCAGCAGCCTAGGAGCGGGGGGGTTCTCCTACGAGCAGTACTTC. Protein product: CASSLGAGGFSYEQYF.

This chain connects TRBV27 to TRBJ2-1, with D perhaps TRBD2 (5 bases). The CDR3 is made up of 18 amino acids. V was pared by 0 bases and J by 7 bases, with 22 bases between. Germline V CDR1 and CDR2: MNHEY, SMNVEV (reference sequence). CDR3 loop: CASSLSSEYENRRNEQFF. The CDR3 DNA reads TGTGCCAGCAGTTTATCTAGCGAGTACGAGAATCGGAGAAATGAGCAGTTCTTC.

This clone turned up a few times. This chain uses TRBV11-3 with TRBJ1-3, with D unclear. Germline V gene data show CDR1 as SGHNT and CDR2 as YENEEA. The V end lost 0 bases, the J end lost 1 base, and 4 bases lay between the germline ends. The CDR3 is 14 residues long. As DNA, the CDR3 is TGTGCCAGCAGCTTAGACAGATCTGGAAACACCATATATTTT. Translation gives CASSLDRSGNTIYF.

The chain has TRBV5-1 and TRBJ2-3; 12 bases fit TRBD2. The CDR3 loop spans 17 amino acids. Trimming at V came to 3 bases and at J to 4 bases, leaving 9 bases not matched to a gene. Per germline, CDR1 SGHRS and CDR2 YFSETQ. The CDR3 loop is CASSSQWTSGVPDTQYF. The CDR3, as DNA: TGCGCCAGCAGCTCACAGTGGACTAGCGGGGTTCCAGATACGCAGTATTTT.

The chain links TRBV18 to TRBJ1-2; 9 bases are shared with TRBD1. The CDR3 runs to 15 residues. Germline V gives CDR1 KGHSH, CDR2 LQKENI. V was pared by 2 bases and J by 8 bases, with 9 bases of the junction left unmatched. CDR3 sequence reads: CASSPTWTGEEGYTF. As DNA, the CDR3 is TGTGCCAGCTCACCAACTTGGACAGGGGAAGAAGGCTACACCTTC.

The sample holds one count of this clone. The chain uses TRBV5-1 and TRBJ2-5; D is perhaps TRBD1 (6 bases). The CDR3 consists of 13 residues. The germline gives CDR1 SGHRS, CDR2 YFSETQ. V lost 2 bases, J lost 3 bases, and 8 bases lay in between. The CDR3 is CASSFSGEETQYF. The DNA of the CDR3 is TGCGCCAGCAGCTTTTCAGGGGAAGAGACCCAGTACTTC.

The chain combines TRBV14 with TRBJ1-4; a possible D gene is TRBD1 (6 bases). The V gene's germline CDR1 is SGHDN and CDR2 FVKESK. Trimming took 2 bases from V and 5 from J, leaving 12 bases between them. This CDR3 is built from 15 residues. CDR3 protein: CASSQIWGPNEKLFF. The DNA for the CDR3 is TGTGCCAGCAGCCAAATATGGGGGCCGAATGAAAAACTGTTTTTT.

The chain has TRBV11-3 and TRBJ1-4, with a tentative D call TRBD1 (5 bases). Germline values: CDR1 SGHNT, CDR2 YENEEA. The CDR3 runs to 13 residues. V dropped 5 bases and J dropped 4 bases, with 8 bases sitting between them. CDR3 loop: CASSRTLNEKLFF. CDR3 nucleotides: TGTGCCAGCAGCAGGACACTTAATGAAAAACTGTTTTTT. The variable domain in full, with the rest retrieved from reference TRBV11-3 and TRBJ1-4, is EAGVVQSPRYKIIEKKQPVAFWCNPISGHNTLYWYLQNLGQGPELLIRYENEEAVDDSQLPKDRFSAERLKGVDSTLKIQPAELGDSAVYLCASSRTLNEKLFFGSGTQLSVL.

This clone appeared a single time. The V gene is TRBV7-3, the J gene TRBJ1-3, with 8 bases that match TRBD1. Germline V CDR1 and CDR2: SGHTA, FQGTGA. Trimming at V came to 4 bases and at J to 2 bases, leaving 7 bases not matched to a gene. This CDR3 is 16 amino acids long. CDR3 loop: CASSSGPTGAGNTIYF. The CDR3 DNA reads as TGTGCCAGCAGCTCCGGCCCGACAGGGGCTGGAAACACCATATATTTT. The entire variable domain, with the rest obtained from reference TRBV7-3 and TRBJ1-3, is as follows: GAGVSQTPSNKVTEKGKYVELRCDPISGHTALYWYRQSLGQGPEFLIYFQGTGAADDSGLPNDRFFAVRPEGSVSTLKIQRTERGDSAVYLCASSSGPTGAGNTIYFGEGSWLTVV.

This chain uses TRBV19 with TRBJ1-1; 10 nucleotides agree with TRBD1. The V gene end was trimmed by 5 bases and the J gene end by 7 bases; junction bases not matched to a gene: 10. Per the germline V gene, CDR1 is LNHDA and CDR2 is SQIVND (reference sequence). The CDR3 loop spans 15 amino acids. CDR3 sequence: CASSDRTGGNYEAFF. In nucleotides, the CDR3 is TGTGCCAGTAGTGACCGGACAGGGGGGAACTATGAAGCTTTCTTT.

The gene calls are TRBV5-4 and TRBJ2-7; 10 bases map to TRBD2. The CDR3 runs to 17 residues. CDR1 is SGHNT and CDR2 is YYREEE in the germline V gene (reference sequence). Trimming took 4 bases from V and 0 from J; bases not matched to a gene: 10. This CDR3 reads CASSPIAGGLSSYEQYF. The CDR3 bases are TGTGCCAGCAGCCCGATAGCGGGAGGATTAAGCTCCTACGAGCAGTACTTC. Full variable domain (rest looked up from reference TRBV5-4 and TRBJ2-7): ETGVTQSPTHLIKTRGQQVTLRCSSQSGHNTVSWYQQALGQGPQFIFQYYREEENGRGNFPPRFSGLQFPNYSSELNVNALELDDSALYLCASSPIAGGLSSYEQYFGPGTRLTVT.

The chain combines TRBV5-6 with TRBJ1-5; D is undetermined. CDR1 is SGHDT, CDR2 YYEEEE, per germline. V lost 0 bases and J 2 bases, leaving 9 bases between the germline ends. This CDR3 comprises 15 residues. The CDR3: CASSLAWEGNQPQHF. The CDR3 nucleotides are TGTGCCAGCAGCTTGGCCTGGGAGGGCAATCAGCCCCAGCATTTT.

The V and J genes are TRBV6-4 and TRBJ2-7; no firm D call. V dropped 4 bases and J dropped 1 base, with 11 bases sitting between them. There are 14 residues in the CDR3. Germline V gives CDR1 MRHNA, CDR2 SNTAGT. Written as DNA, the CDR3 is TGTGCCAGCAGTGGGACGAGGATTTCCTACGAGCAGTACTTC. Protein: CASSGTRISYEQYF.

The chain combines TRBV19 with TRBJ2-1; maybe TRBD2 (5 bases). The CDR3 length is 15 residues. With 3 bases removed from V and 2 bases from J, the gap between germline ends came to 11 bases. Germline values: CDR1 LNHDA, CDR2 SQIVND (reference sequence). CDR3 region: CASSIGVTTYNEQFF. The CDR3 DNA reads TGTGCCAGTAGTATTGGTGTGACTACCTACAATGAGCAGTTCTTC.

The chain has TRBV29-1 and TRBJ1-2; possible D gene TRBD1, 5 bases. V lost 4 bases and J 6 bases, leaving 18 bases between the germline ends. Germline CDR1 is SQVTM and CDR2 is ANQGSEA. The CDR3 covers 14 residues. CDR3 amino acids: CSVAGFGPLDGYTF. The CDR3 region has the DNA TGCAGCGTTGCAGGGTTCGGTCCTCTGGATGGCTACACCTTC.

The gene calls are TRBV4-3 and TRBJ2-7, with TRBD1 identical over 8 bases. The CDR3 runs to 14 residues. V lost 1 base and J lost 3; bases outside the gene matches: 2. Germline loops: CDR1 LGHNA, CDR2 YSLEER. CDR3 sequence reads: CASSQGDRGYEQYF. The CDR3 DNA reads TGCGCCAGCAGCCAAGGAGACAGGGGCTACGAGCAGTACTTC.

This clone has only a few counts. V gene TRBV18 combines with J gene TRBJ2-3; tentatively, D is TRBD1 (5 bases). The germline V and J ends were trimmed by 1 base and 1 base, with 9 bases remaining between them. CDR1 is KGHSH and CDR2 is LQKENI in the germline V gene. The CDR3 runs 15 residues. The CDR3 region is CASSPRQGRTDTQYF. The DNA of the CDR3 is TGTGCCAGCTCACCACGCCAGGGCCGCACAGATACGCAGTATTTT.